This T cell receptor beta chain was sequenced for a study of control samples from healthy donors and cancer patients. TCRdb's table, derived via immunoSEQ multiplex PCR, lists solely in-frame clones and lacks some. The data hold 6,000 to 8,500 clones, with over 70% observed a single time. V lost 4 bases, J lost 8 bases, and 9 bases stayed unmatched. CDR3 length equals 16 residues. Germline V gene lookup returns CDR1 SGHRS and CDR2 YFSETQ. The chain combines TRBV5-1 with TRBJ2-1; 13 bases agree with TRBD2. The sample was formalin-fixed, paraffin-embedded tissue. The receptor's source is a male donor with melanoma. The CDR3 reads CASSRVLAGGPDEQFF. The CDR3 DNA sequence: TGCGCCAGCAGCCGAGTACTAGCGGGGGGGCCCGATGAGCAGTTCTTC.